The subject of this entry is one T cell receptor (beta chain). The entry originates in a study of OX40 agonist ivuxolimab in advanced cancers. Study background: The treatment was a fully human IgG2 OX40 agonist, ivuxolimab.

Germline lookup yields CDR1 LGHNA and CDR2 YSLEER. The CDR3 has 16 amino acids. Trimming cost V 5 bases and J 0 bases; bases outside gene matches: 6. The protocol was immunoSEQ multiplex PCR, while the TCRdb copy is restricted to in-frame clones and leaves out a portion. The sample consists of some 82,000 clones, nearly 95% of them appearing once. This sequence was found in an adult with an advanced solid tumor such as melanoma, head and neck, liver or kidney cancer. This specimen was CD4+ or CD8+ T cells sorted from blood, taken in a trial of the OX40 agonist ivuxolimab. J is TRBJ2-7 and V is TRBV4-3, with TRBD2 matching over 11 bases. The CDR3, as DNA: TGCGCCAGCAGCAAGGGACTAGCGGTATACTCCTACGAGCAGTACTTC. Protein sequence: CASSKGLAVYSYEQYF.